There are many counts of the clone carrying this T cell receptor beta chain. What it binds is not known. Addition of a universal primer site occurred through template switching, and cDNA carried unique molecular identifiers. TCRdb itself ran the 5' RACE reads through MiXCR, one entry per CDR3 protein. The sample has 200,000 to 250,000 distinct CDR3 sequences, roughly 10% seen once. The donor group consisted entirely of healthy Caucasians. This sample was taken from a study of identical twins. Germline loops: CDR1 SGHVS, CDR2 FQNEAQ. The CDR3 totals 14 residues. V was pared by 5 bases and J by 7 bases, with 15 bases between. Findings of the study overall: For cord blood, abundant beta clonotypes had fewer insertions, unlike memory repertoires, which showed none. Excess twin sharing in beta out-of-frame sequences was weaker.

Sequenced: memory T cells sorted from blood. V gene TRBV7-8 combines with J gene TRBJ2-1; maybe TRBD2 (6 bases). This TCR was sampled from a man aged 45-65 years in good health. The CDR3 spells CASSPLAGRNEQFF. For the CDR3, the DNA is TGTGCCAGCAGCCCCCTCGCGGGAAGGAATGAGCAGTTCTTC.